There are a few counts of the clone carrying this T cell receptor beta chain. Its antigen is unidentified. Amplification used 60 Vbeta primers and 13 Jbeta primers. Repertoires were generated with immunoSEQ multiplex PCR, while TCRdb's copy carries only in-frame clones and drops some. The sample includes 120,000 or so clones, approximately 75% of them seen just once. The sample originates from a study of cytomegalovirus exposure and HLA in healthy donors. General study results and limits: Testing in vitro showed a few CMV-associated chains specific for CMV antigens.

The CDR3 is made up of 16 amino acids. Unmatched junction bases numbered 5, after V lost 5 bases and J lost 1 base. Per the germline V gene, CDR1 is SGHTA and CDR2 is FQGNSA. The sample taken for sequencing was PBMCs. The receptor was isolated from a woman aged 45-59 years in good health and CMV-seronegative. The gene calls are TRBV7-2 and TRBJ2-5, with TRBD2 identical over 12 bases. Here the CDR3 reads CASSQGLAGLQETQYF. CDR3 DNA sequence: TGTGCCAGCAGCCAGGGACTAGCGGGCCTCCAAGAGACCCAGTACTTC.